The clone carrying this T cell receptor (beta chain) was recorded a few times. A multiplex PCR was run with 60 Vbeta primers and 13 Jbeta primers. TCRdb's copy holds only in-frame clones and misses some; the assay was immunoSEQ multiplex PCR. The data hold 150,000 to 200,000 clones, with approximately 82% observed a single time. This sample is drawn from a study of cytomegalovirus exposure and HLA in healthy donors. V was clipped by 4 bases and J by 5 bases, with 9 bases between them. The CDR3 length is 12 residues. CDR1 and CDR2 (germline): SNHLY, FYNNEI. The rearrangement links TRBV2 to TRBJ2-7, with D possibly matching TRBD2 (5 bases). Sequencing was carried out using PBMCs. The receptor was isolated from a male donor in good health and CMV-seropositive. DNA of the CDR3: TGTGCCAGCAGTGTCATTAGCGACGAGCAGTACTTC. This gives the protein CASSVISDEQYF.